The rows below give T cell receptor beta chains drawn from one sample of a study of shared clonotypes between healthy human individuals. Libraries were prepared by immunoSEQ multiplex PCR; TCRdb keeps only in-frame clonotypes and omits some of them. The data contain 660,000 or so clones, approximately 96% of them seen just once; the ten biggest clones take up roughly 0.1%. The sequenced sample consisted of naive CD8+ T cells sorted from blood. These receptors were obtained from a woman in her 30s in good health. Both conserved end residues are part of each CDR3. D genes are given only for firm matches. Some rows have no size entry. The others give once, few or many, or a class for an expanded clone.

j_gene: TRBJ2-7; abundance: NA; d_gene: TRBD1; v_gene: TRBV28; CDR3aa: CASSDRTGAAYEQYF; CDR3nt: TGTGCCAGCAGTGACAGGACAGGAGCAGCCTACGAGCAGTACTTC
j_gene: TRBJ2-7; abundance: NA; d_gene: TRBD1; v_gene: TRBV29-1; CDR3aa: CSVEGVQGQGNEQYF; CDR3nt: TGCAGCGTTGAAGGCGTACAGGGACAGGGAAACGAGCAGTACTTC
j_gene: TRBJ2-7; abundance: NA; d_gene: TRBD1; v_gene: TRBV7-9; CDR3aa: CASSFWDRGVNDEQYF; CDR3nt: TGTGCCAGCAGCTTTTGGGACAGGGGAGTAAATGACGAGCAGTACTTC
j_gene: TRBJ2-3; abundance: NA; d_gene: TRBD1; v_gene: TRBV7-9; CDR3aa: CASSATGTGTPDTQYF; CDR3nt: TGTGCCAGCAGTGCTACCGGGACAGGGACCCCAGATACGCAGTATTTT
j_gene: TRBJ2-7; abundance: NA; d_gene: TRBD2; v_gene: TRBV28; CDR3aa: CASKGLAESSYEQYF; CDR3nt: TGTGCCAGCAAGGGACTAGCGGAAAGCTCCTACGAGCAGTACTTC
j_gene: TRBJ2-2; abundance: NA; d_gene: TRBD1; v_gene: TRBV19; CDR3aa: CASSMLGTANTGELFF; CDR3nt: TGTGCCAGTAGTATGTTGGGGACAGCGAACACCGGGGAGCTGTTTTTT
j_gene: TRBJ1-4; abundance: NA; d_gene: NA; v_gene: TRBV28; CDR3aa: CASSLPGPNEKLFF; CDR3nt: TGTGCCAGCAGTTTGCCAGGGCCCAATGAAAAACTGTTTTTT
j_gene: TRBJ2-1; abundance: NA; d_gene: TRBD2; v_gene: TRBV5-1; CDR3aa: CASSLGVTSGRFSYNEQFF; CDR3nt: TGCGCCAGCAGCTTGGGTGTGACTAGCGGGAGGTTTTCCTACAATGAGCAGTTCTTC
j_gene: TRBJ2-1; abundance: NA; d_gene: TRBD2; v_gene: TRBV28; CDR3aa: CASSLRRAGVRNEQFF; CDR3nt: TGTGCCAGCAGTTTAAGGCGGGCGGGAGTCCGGAATGAGCAGTTCTTC
j_gene: TRBJ2-7; abundance: once; d_gene: NA; v_gene: TRBV4-2; CDR3aa: CASSPSISSYEQYF; CDR3nt: TGTGCCAGCAGCCCCTCCATCTCGTCCTACGAGCAGTACTTC
j_gene: TRBJ1-2; abundance: NA; d_gene: TRBD1; v_gene: TRBV5-4; CDR3aa: CASSLGDSRNYGYTF; CDR3nt: TGTGCCAGCAGCCTGGGGGACAGCCGTAACTATGGCTACACCTTC
j_gene: TRBJ2-7; abundance: NA; d_gene: TRBD1; v_gene: TRBV27; CDR3aa: CASSVVAGTGFYEQYF; CDR3nt: TGTGCCAGCAGTGTAGTAGCCGGGACAGGATTCTACGAGCAGTACTTC
j_gene: TRBJ1-1; abundance: NA; d_gene: TRBD1; v_gene: TRBV2; CDR3aa: CASETGDTEAFF; CDR3nt: TGTGCCAGCGAAACAGGGGACACTGAAGCTTTCTTT
j_gene: TRBJ2-1; abundance: NA; d_gene: NA; v_gene: TRBV4-2; CDR3aa: CASSQELAYEQFF; CDR3nt: TGTGCCAGCAGCCAAGAACTAGCCTATGAGCAGTTCTTC
j_gene: TRBJ2-3; abundance: NA; d_gene: TRBD2; v_gene: TRBV5-1; CDR3aa: CASSLGLAGVGDTQYF; CDR3nt: TGCGCCAGCAGCTTGGGACTAGCGGGAGTTGGAGATACGCAGTATTTT
j_gene: TRBJ2-7; abundance: NA; d_gene: NA; v_gene: TRBV28; CDR3aa: CASRSASSYEQYF; CDR3nt: TGTGCCAGCAGGTCAGCGAGCTCCTACGAGCAGTACTTC
j_gene: TRBJ1-5; abundance: NA; d_gene: TRBD1; v_gene: TRBV7-2; CDR3aa: CASSLVPGGPGNQPQHF; CDR3nt: TGTGCCAGCAGCTTAGTTCCAGGGGGGCCAGGCAATCAGCCCCAGCATTTT
j_gene: TRBJ1-2; abundance: NA; d_gene: NA; v_gene: TRBV6-6; CDR3aa: CASRDTPGGYTF; CDR3nt: TGTGCCAGCAGGGACACCCCAGGGGGCTACACCTTC
j_gene: TRBJ2-7; abundance: NA; d_gene: NA; v_gene: TRBV5-5; CDR3aa: CASSSWLGNYEQYF; CDR3nt: TGTGCCAGCAGCTCATGGTTGGGCAACTACGAGCAGTACTTC
j_gene: TRBJ2-3; abundance: NA; d_gene: TRBD2; v_gene: TRBV2; CDR3aa: CASSERLAGLSTDTQYF; CDR3nt: TGTGCCAGCAGTGAACGACTAGCGGGTCTTAGCACAGATACGCAGTATTTT
j_gene: TRBJ2-1; abundance: NA; d_gene: TRBD1; v_gene: TRBV27; CDR3aa: CASSPNPVITRQGSNEQFF; CDR3nt: TGTGCCAGCAGTCCAAACCCGGTAATCACCCGACAGGGGTCCAATGAGCAGTTCTTC
j_gene: TRBJ1-1; abundance: once; d_gene: NA; v_gene: TRBV2; CDR3aa: CASSLDTTVNTEAFF; CDR3nt: TGTGCCAGCAGTCTAGACACCACAGTGAACACTGAAGCTTTCTTT
j_gene: TRBJ2-7; abundance: NA; d_gene: NA; v_gene: TRBV13; CDR3aa: CASSRRKDLSYEQYF; CDR3nt: TGTGCCAGCAGCCGCCGGAAGGACCTATCCTACGAGCAGTACTTC
j_gene: TRBJ2-7; abundance: NA; d_gene: NA; v_gene: TRBV19; CDR3aa: CASSRGTSTYEQYF; CDR3nt: TGTGCCAGTAGTCGGGGGACTTCGACCTACGAGCAGTACTTC
j_gene: TRBJ1-1; abundance: NA; d_gene: NA; v_gene: TRBV14; CDR3aa: CASSLAPEAFF; CDR3nt: TGTGCCAGCAGCTTGGCACCTGAAGCTTTCTTT
j_gene: TRBJ2-5; abundance: NA; d_gene: NA; v_gene: TRBV4-1; CDR3aa: CASSQDGGLVEIQYF; CDR3nt: TGCGCCAGCAGCCAAGATGGGGGGCTGGTAGAGATCCAGTACTTC
j_gene: TRBJ1-5; abundance: NA; d_gene: NA; v_gene: TRBV6-5; CDR3aa: CASSLVGPNQPQHF; CDR3nt: TGTGCCAGCAGTCTAGTAGGACCCAATCAGCCCCAGCATTTT
j_gene: TRBJ2-7; abundance: NA; d_gene: TRBD1; v_gene: TRBV6-5; CDR3aa: CASSYSSRGEQYF; CDR3nt: TGTGCCAGCAGTTACTCTTCCAGGGGGGAGCAGTACTTC
j_gene: TRBJ2-1; abundance: NA; d_gene: NA; v_gene: TRBV9; CDR3aa: CASSVVGRLGINEQFF; CDR3nt: TGTGCCAGCAGCGTAGTGGGCCGACTGGGGATCAATGAGCAGTTCTTC
j_gene: TRBJ2-7; abundance: NA; d_gene: NA; v_gene: TRBV29-1; CDR3aa: CSVKTNTHEQYF; CDR3nt: TGCAGCGTCAAGACAAATACCCACGAGCAGTACTTC
j_gene: TRBJ2-7; abundance: NA; d_gene: NA; v_gene: TRBV28; CDR3aa: CASEGARYEQYF; CDR3nt: TGTGCCAGTGAAGGGGCCCGCTACGAGCAGTACTTC
j_gene: TRBJ1-1; abundance: NA; d_gene: NA; v_gene: TRBV29-1; CDR3aa: CSAQRPGGSTEAFF; CDR3nt: TGCAGCGCTCAAAGGCCGGGGGGGAGCACTGAAGCTTTCTTT
j_gene: TRBJ2-1; abundance: NA; d_gene: NA; v_gene: TRBV9; CDR3aa: CASSPTDRSSYNEQFF; CDR3nt: TGTGCCAGCAGCCCAACAGACCGAAGCTCCTACAATGAGCAGTTCTTC
j_gene: TRBJ1-1; abundance: NA; d_gene: NA; v_gene: TRBV5-1; CDR3aa: CASSLSGAGSENTEAFF; CDR3nt: TGCGCCAGCAGCTTGTCTGGGGCAGGGTCGGAGAACACTGAAGCTTTCTTT
j_gene: TRBJ2-7; abundance: NA; d_gene: NA; v_gene: TRBV5-4; CDR3aa: CASSLGNYEQYF; CDR3nt: TGTGCCAGCAGCTTGGGCAACTACGAGCAGTACTTC
j_gene: TRBJ2-7; abundance: NA; d_gene: TRBD1; v_gene: TRBV19; CDR3aa: CASSAGDRVSSYEQYF; CDR3nt: TGTGCCAGTAGCGCTGGGGACAGGGTGAGCTCCTACGAGCAGTACTTC
j_gene: TRBJ2-1; abundance: once; d_gene: TRBD2; v_gene: TRBV2; CDR3aa: CASSSWLAGADNEQFF; CDR3nt: TGTGCCAGCAGTTCGTGGCTAGCGGGCGCGGACAATGAGCAGTTCTTC
j_gene: TRBJ2-7; abundance: NA; d_gene: NA; v_gene: TRBV28; CDR3aa: CASSLGAVQYF; CDR3nt: TGTGCCAGCAGCCTTGGGGCAGTACAGTACTTC
j_gene: TRBJ2-3; abundance: NA; d_gene: TRBD1; v_gene: TRBV11-2; CDR3aa: CASSLGAGGPDTQYF; CDR3nt: TGTGCCAGCAGCTTAGGGGCAGGGGGCCCAGATACGCAGTATTTT
j_gene: TRBJ1-5; abundance: NA; d_gene: NA; v_gene: TRBV2; CDR3aa: CASSSHSNQPQHF; CDR3nt: TGTGCCAGCAGTTCGCACAGCAATCAGCCCCAGCATTTT
j_gene: TRBJ1-6; abundance: NA; d_gene: TRBD1; v_gene: TRBV13; CDR3aa: CASSLDRGRSPLHF; CDR3nt: TGTGCCAGCAGCTTGGACAGGGGGCGTTCACCCCTCCACTTT
j_gene: TRBJ2-7; abundance: NA; d_gene: TRBD2; v_gene: TRBV4-2; CDR3aa: CASSHTGTSGSYEQYF; CDR3nt: TGTGCCAGCAGCCACACAGGGACTAGCGGGTCCTACGAGCAGTACTTC
j_gene: TRBJ2-7; abundance: NA; d_gene: TRBD2; v_gene: TRBV7-9; CDR3aa: CASSPRLRAGEGKSYEQYF; CDR3nt: TGTGCCAGCAGCCCTAGGTTGCGAGCGGGAGAGGGGAAATCCTACGAGCAGTACTTC
j_gene: TRBJ2-7; abundance: NA; d_gene: NA; v_gene: TRBV15; CDR3aa: CATSRGGPKRHEQYF; CDR3nt: TGTGCCACCAGCAGAGGAGGGCCGAAAAGACACGAGCAGTACTTC
j_gene: TRBJ2-1; abundance: NA; d_gene: TRBD1; v_gene: TRBV2; CDR3aa: CASSEGTGGWNEQFF; CDR3nt: TGTGCCAGCAGTGAAGGGACAGGGGGCTGGAATGAGCAGTTCTTC
j_gene: TRBJ2-1; abundance: NA; d_gene: TRBD2; v_gene: TRBV10-1; CDR3aa: CASSESVGSGGYNEQFF; CDR3nt: TGCGCCAGCAGTGAGTCGGTCGGTAGCGGGGGCTACAATGAGCAGTTCTTC
j_gene: TRBJ2-1; abundance: NA; d_gene: NA; v_gene: TRBV6-5; CDR3aa: CASSFFFLADEQFF; CDR3nt: TGTGCCAGCAGTTTCTTCTTCCTAGCCGATGAGCAGTTCTTC
j_gene: TRBJ2-1; abundance: NA; d_gene: TRBD1; v_gene: TRBV4-1; CDR3aa: CASSQGAGGLNEQFF; CDR3nt: TGCGCCAGCAGCCAAGGGGCAGGGGGTCTCAATGAGCAGTTCTTC
j_gene: TRBJ2-7; abundance: NA; d_gene: TRBD1; v_gene: TRBV7-9; CDR3aa: CASSWGQRSYEQYF; CDR3nt: TGTGCCAGCAGCTGGGGACAGCGTTCCTACGAGCAGTACTTC
j_gene: TRBJ1-5; abundance: NA; d_gene: NA; v_gene: TRBV4-1; CDR3aa: CASSSVRVNQPQHF; CDR3nt: TGCGCCAGCAGCTCCGTTAGGGTCAATCAGCCCCAGCATTTT
j_gene: TRBJ1-2; abundance: NA; d_gene: NA; v_gene: TRBV2; CDR3aa: CASSALGQSNYGYTF; CDR3nt: TGTGCCAGCAGTGCCCTTGGACAGTCCAACTATGGCTACACCTTC